This T cell receptor (beta chain) was obtained from a study of vaccination and CD4 T cells after COVID-19. Across the study: Convalescent patients gave post-COVID blood a median about 100 days post-diagnosis, range 35 to 161. Controls used CEFX viral epitopes (positive), HIV-1 Nef peptides (negative), or no peptide. General observations from the study: Median SARS-CoV-2-reactive clonotypes rose from approximately 23 to 38, not significantly.

Specified treatment: approximately 9-day PBMC culture with coronavirus spike peptide pools or control peptides (ViraFEST assay). The germline gives CDR1 SGHTA, CDR2 FQGNSA. J gave up 4 bases and V 3 bases, and 5 bases lay outside the gene matches. This CDR3 spans 14 amino acids. This clonotype was counted only a few times. Its specificity is unknown. The study sequenced cultured CD4+ T cell DNA using the Oncomine TCR Beta short-read assay. In this case, cultured CD4+ T cells provided the extracted genomic DNA. TCRdb used MiXCR to reprocess the PCR reads, holding one entry per CDR3 protein. The table lists around 15,000 distinct CDR3 sequences, 40% to 55% of them singletons, with about an eighth in the top ten.

The genes are TRBV7-2 and TRBJ1-2; TRBD1 matches 7 bases. The sequence was obtained from a human donor who had recovered from COVID-19. Sequences were obtained from CD4+ T cells from blood, cultured in vitro. The CDR3 spells CASSFDRDSYGYTF. The CDR3 DNA reads as TGTGCCAGCAGCTTCGACCGGGACAGCTATGGCTACACCTTC.